This TCR beta chain was captured by sequencing in a study of cytomegalovirus exposure and HLA in healthy donors. The sample holds one count of this clone. Its specificity is not known. Study findings and constraints: Looking again later, the authors saw that most CMV-associated TCR beta chains seemed HLA-restricted. Rare TCR sequences predominated, though certain public TCRs were found in many donors. Reportedly, a later analysis found an Asian-associated ancestry cluster had fewer N-insertions than the approximately 700-donor mean. The classifier, whose performance was assessed in both the original and validation cohorts, reportedly diagnosed cytomegalovirus status with high specificity and sensitivity.

PCR employed 60 Vbeta and 13 Jbeta primers. The repertoire was sequenced with immunoSEQ multiplex PCR; TCRdb's copy has only in-frame clones and lacks some. Of fewer than 250,000 clones in the sample, around 86% were seen once. CDR3 size: 15 residues. V was shortened by 1 base and J by 2 bases, with 10 bases between the two germline ends. Germline lookup yields CDR1 SGHRS and CDR2 YFSETQ. The genes are TRBV5-1 and TRBJ2-1, with a possible D match to TRBD2 (5 bases). The receptor comes from a woman aged 18-29 years in good health and CMV-seronegative. The sample taken for sequencing was PBMCs. CDR3: CASSLRGSPYNEQFF. DNA for the CDR3: TGCGCCAGCAGCTTGAGAGGGTCGCCCTACAATGAGCAGTTCTTC.